These 5 T cell receptor beta chains were sequenced from one sample in a study of cytomegalovirus exposure and HLA in healthy donors. 13 Jbeta primers and 60 Vbeta primers were used for the PCR. Repertoires were generated with immunoSEQ multiplex PCR, while TCRdb's copy carries only in-frame clones and drops some. The sample consists of some 170,000 clones, roughly 76% of them appearing once. Sequencing used PBMCs. All receptors derive from a young woman in good health and CMV-seropositive.

A remark on this clone: An end of the junction does not agree with germline; a read error may underlie this. The V call is TRBV14, the J call TRBJ2-4, with TRBD1 identical over 8 bases. The CDR3 sequence is 15 residues long. Germline loops: CDR1 SGHDN, CDR2 FVKESK. The CDR3 loop reads CASSPRTGWKSIQYF. The CDR3, as DNA: TGTGCCAGCAGCCCCCGGACAGGGTGGAAAAGCATTCAGTACTTC.

This clone was counted between two and nine times. The chain carries TRBV5-1 and TRBJ1-1; 8 bases match TRBD1. Losses at the gene ends were 4 bases for V and 8 bases for J; bases not matched to a gene: 4. The CDR3 spans 12 residues. The germline V gene encodes CDR1 SGHRS and CDR2 YFSETQ. The CDR3 reads CASSNRQGEAFF. CDR3 nucleotide sequence: TGCGCCAGCAGCAATCGACAGGGGGAAGCTTTCTTT.

This sequence joins TRBV7-9 and TRBJ2-5; TRBD2 aligns across 7 bases. Unmatched junction bases numbered 9, after V lost 9 bases and J lost 5 bases. Germline CDR1 SEHNR, CDR2 FQNEAQ (reference sequence). The CDR3 has 13 amino acids. CDR3 sequence (DNA): TGTGCCAGTCGGGAGGAAGGGCGGGAGACCCAGTACTTC. Its translation is CASREEGRETQYF.

The V gene is TRBV11-2, the J gene TRBJ2-7, with D maybe TRBD1 (5 bases). The germline V gene encodes CDR1 SGHAT and CDR2 FQNNGV. The CDR3 loop spans 17 amino acids. V was clipped by 1 base and J by 4 bases, with 20 bases between them. The CDR3 protein is CASSLASVRVSPYEQYF. The CDR3 region has the DNA TGTGCCAGCAGCTTAGCGTCGGTCAGGGTCTCTCCTTACGAGCAGTACTTC.

The chain carries TRBV7-9 and TRBJ1-2, with 8 bases aligning to TRBD1. This CDR3 has 16 residues. Germline values: CDR1 SEHNR, CDR2 FQNEAQ (reference sequence). Trimming removed 5 bases from V and 7 bases from J; junction bases left unmatched: 15. CDR3 residues: CASSGTEGQGRGGYTF. The CDR3 bases are TGTGCCAGCAGCGGGACGGAAGGACAGGGACGAGGTGGCTACACCTTC.